This T cell receptor beta chain was retrieved from a study of CD8 T cells in ankylosing spondylitis. Study-wide findings and caveats: Researchers report that disease-linked clones proved CD8+ and relatively rare in peripheral blood. Ankylosing spondylitis blood seemed to carry a telltale TCR beta motif made of several highly homologous variants. The clones that were linked to disease were reported to be significantly enriched in matched synovial fluid samples from ankylosing spondylitis patients.

This clonotype was seen many times. What it recognizes is unknown. TCRdb passed the 5' RACE reads through MiXCR, listing each CDR3 protein once. This table has around 330,000 distinct CDR3 sequences, 9.5% to 13% appearing once. Germline V gene sequence: CDR1 SQVTM, CDR2 ANQGSEA. The CDR3 runs to 13 residues. Losses at the gene ends were 6 bases for V and 6 bases for J; bases not matched to a gene: 7. The genes are TRBV29-1 and TRBJ1-2; 10 bases are shared with TRBD1. This sequence originates from a female donor with ankylosing spondylitis or in good health (not recorded which). Sequencing input: blood, either unsorted or a sorted T cell fraction (not recorded which). The CDR3 nucleotides read TGCAGCGTGGTGAGACAGGGGGCGCATGGCTACACCTTC. This sequence encodes CSVVRQGAHGYTF.